The entry below gives a single TCR beta chain sequence along with its context. In its sample, this clonotype was seen a few times. The target of this receptor is not known. There are no base qualities to consult, and no much larger clone falls within one base. Ficoll-Paque density gradient centrifugation was the method used to isolate PBMCs. The sequencer was an Illumina NovaSeq 6000. TCRalpha and TCRbeta cDNA libraries were built by 5'RACE with constant-segment primers, adding sample barcodes and unique molecular identifiers. Trizol reagent was used to extract RNA from every sample. Library amplification was performed in two PCR steps, and a second sample barcode and Illumina TruSeq adapters were introduced in the second step. The libraries were sequenced on an Illumina NovaSeq using 2 x 150 bp paired-end reads. In the original analysis: The reads were demultiplexed and collapsed into UMI-guided consensus sequences using migec v1.2.7. Using mixcr v2.1.11, UMI consensuses were aligned to TRA and TRB V and J templates and then assembled into clonotypes. A clonotype was counted as expanded or contracted only if both edgeR and NoisET called the change significant, with noise models trained on biological replicates. edgeR calls used a false discovery rate-adjusted p below 0.01 and a log2 fold-change threshold of 1. As an exploratory analysis of dynamics, PCA with hierarchical clustering was applied to max-normalized trajectories of the 1000 most abundant clonotypes. Separately sequenced CD4+ and CD8+ repertoires were used to assign a CD4 or CD8 phenotype to each responding clone. In-frame beta chains were kept once TCRdb had trimmed the public reads at Q25 with fastp and called clones with MiXCR. A single entry per CDR3 protein holds the most common genes and DNA from its merged rows. TCRdb's processing, not the authors' own work, is the source of the V and J calls. The sample profile shows under 600,000 distinct CDR3 sequences; roughly a fifth of them were found once. The leading ten clones occupy 7.5% to 9.5% of the sample.

This entry is derived from a study of T-cell memory formation after mild COVID-19 (dated by TCRdb to the early 2020s). Study-level background: TCR sequence clusters from the two donors were largely donor specific. The cohort comprised two young, previously healthy adult volunteers, one female and one male. T-cell clones expanding and contracting after mild COVID-19 in a couple of donors were tracked by longitudinal TCRalpha and TCRbeta repertoire sequencing. Beyond this particular receptor, the publication reports: Contracting CD4+ clones turned up mainly in the CM and EM memory subsets, whereas EMRA was where CD8+ clones were enriched. Some responding clones were detected in pre-infection memory, suggesting pre-existing cross-reactive memory T cells joined the SARS-CoV-2 response. SARS-CoV-2 specificity of the second-wave clones peaking on day 37 was not confirmed. Balanced CD4/CD8 phenotypes were observed for clones contracting from day 15 to 85, whereas a bias towards CD4+ was observed for a second wave of clones expanding from day 15 to 37. The study covered only a couple of mild cases, and larger cohorts including severe cases with pre-infection samples were considered necessary.

The CDR3 goes from the cysteine to the phenylalanine over 15 residues. The CDR3 DNA has 45 bases and is translated from base 1. Reading the germline V gene (reference sequence) gives CDR1 SGHKS and CDR2 YYEKEE. Germline trimming: 0 bases from V, 6 bases from J; junction bases outside gene matches: 7. The chain couples TRBV5-5 to TRBJ1-2, with 8 bases aligning to TRBD1. The sequence was obtained from an adult woman who had mild COVID-19 (a few samples of this study predate the infection). The sample titles of this study are shuffled in the database, so cell type and time point are left out; the donor was told from shared clones. The specimen was PBMCs or a T cell subset sorted from them (not recorded which). This receptor carries the CDR3 CASSLGQGARDGYTF. The nucleotide sequence is given as TGTGCCAGCAGCTTGGGCCAGGGGGCTCGGGATGGCTACACCTTC.